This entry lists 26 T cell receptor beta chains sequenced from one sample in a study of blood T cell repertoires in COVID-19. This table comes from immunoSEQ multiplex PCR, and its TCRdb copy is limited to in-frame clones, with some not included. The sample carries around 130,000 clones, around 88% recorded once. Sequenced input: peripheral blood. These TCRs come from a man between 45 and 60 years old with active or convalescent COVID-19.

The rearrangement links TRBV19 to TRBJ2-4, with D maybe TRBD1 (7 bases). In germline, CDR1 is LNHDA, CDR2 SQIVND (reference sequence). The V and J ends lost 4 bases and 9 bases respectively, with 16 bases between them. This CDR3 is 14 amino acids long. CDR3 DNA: TGTGCCAGTAGTAGGGACAGACTAGAGTCCATTCAGTACTTC. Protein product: CASSRDRLESIQYF.

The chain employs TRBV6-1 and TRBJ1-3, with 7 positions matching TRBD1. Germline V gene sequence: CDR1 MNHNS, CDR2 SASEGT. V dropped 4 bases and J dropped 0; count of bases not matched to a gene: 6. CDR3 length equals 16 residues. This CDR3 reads CASSARGATSGNTIYF. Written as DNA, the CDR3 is TGTGCCAGCAGTGCCAGGGGGGCTACCTCTGGAAACACCATATATTTT.

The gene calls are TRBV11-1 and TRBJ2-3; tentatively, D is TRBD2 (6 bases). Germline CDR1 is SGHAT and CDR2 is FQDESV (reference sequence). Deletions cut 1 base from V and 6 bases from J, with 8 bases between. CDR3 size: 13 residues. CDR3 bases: TGTGCCAGCAGCTTAGATCTAGCGGATACGCAGTATTTT. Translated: CASSLDLADTQYF.

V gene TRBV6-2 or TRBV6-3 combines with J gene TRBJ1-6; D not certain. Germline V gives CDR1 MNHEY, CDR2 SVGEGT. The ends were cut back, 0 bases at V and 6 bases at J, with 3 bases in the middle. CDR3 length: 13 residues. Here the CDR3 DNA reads TGTGCCAGCAGTTACTCCAGTAATTCACCCCTCCACTTT. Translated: CASSYSSNSPLHF.

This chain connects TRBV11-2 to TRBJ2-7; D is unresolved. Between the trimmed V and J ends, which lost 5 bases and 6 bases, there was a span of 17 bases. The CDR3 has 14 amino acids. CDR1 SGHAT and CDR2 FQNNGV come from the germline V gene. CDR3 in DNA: TGTGCCAGCAGCGGTACAACGGCTACTATCGAGCAGTACTTC. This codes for CASSGTTATIEQYF.

The CDR3 nucleotides read TGCGCCAGCTCGACAGGGGACACTTTGAACACTGAAGCTTTCTTT. This gives the protein CASSTGDTLNTEAFF. The chain couples TRBV5-1 to TRBJ1-1; 8 nucleotides agree with TRBD1. This CDR3 is built from 15 residues. Germline assignment: CDR1 SGHRS and CDR2 YFSETQ. The J segment lost 0 bases and the V segment lost 7 bases, leaving 8 bases of the junction unmatched.

DNA of the CDR3: TGTGCCAGTAGTAGGAAGGGGGACGGAAACACTGAAGCTTTCTTT. It specifies CASSRKGDGNTEAFF. This chain joins TRBV19 and TRBJ1-1, with D perhaps TRBD1 (6 bases). With 4 bases removed from V and 2 bases from J, the gap between germline ends came to 14 bases. Germline-derived CDR1 and CDR2 are LNHDA and SQIVND (reference sequence). The CDR3 consists of 15 residues.

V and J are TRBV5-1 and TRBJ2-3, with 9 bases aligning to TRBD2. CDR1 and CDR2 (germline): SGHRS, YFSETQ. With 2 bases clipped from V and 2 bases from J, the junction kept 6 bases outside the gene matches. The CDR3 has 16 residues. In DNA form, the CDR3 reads TGCGCCAGCAGCTTACGACTAGCGGAAATCACAGATACGCAGTATTTT. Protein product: CASSLRLAEITDTQYF.

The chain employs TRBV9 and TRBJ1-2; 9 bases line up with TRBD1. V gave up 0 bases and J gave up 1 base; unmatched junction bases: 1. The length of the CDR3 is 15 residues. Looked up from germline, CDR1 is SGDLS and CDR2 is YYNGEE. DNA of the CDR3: TGTGCCAGCAGCGTAGCGGGACAGGGTAACTATGGCTACACCTTC. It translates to CASSVAGQGNYGYTF.

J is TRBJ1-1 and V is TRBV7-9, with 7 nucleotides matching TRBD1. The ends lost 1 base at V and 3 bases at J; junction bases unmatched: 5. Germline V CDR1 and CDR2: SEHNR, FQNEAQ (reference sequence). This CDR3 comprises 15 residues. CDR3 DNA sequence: TGTGCCAGCAGCTTAGGTACAGGGGTCGACACTGAAGCTTTCTTT. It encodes CASSLGTGVDTEAFF.

CDR3: CASSELRSEQETQYF. CDR3 in DNA: TGTGCCAGCAGTGAACTTAGGTCGGAGCAAGAGACCCAGTACTTC. J is TRBJ2-5 and V is TRBV2; D not resolved. Germline assignment: CDR1 SNHLY and CDR2 FYNNEI. This CDR3 is built from 15 residues. The germline V and J ends were trimmed by 2 bases and 2 bases, with 12 bases remaining between them.

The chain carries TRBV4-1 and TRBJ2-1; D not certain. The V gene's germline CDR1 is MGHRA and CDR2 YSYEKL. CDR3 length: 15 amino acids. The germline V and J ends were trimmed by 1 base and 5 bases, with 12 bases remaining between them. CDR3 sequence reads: CASSQVVGSHNEQFF. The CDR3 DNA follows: TGCGCCAGCAGCCAAGTCGTTGGCTCACACAATGAGCAGTTCTTC.

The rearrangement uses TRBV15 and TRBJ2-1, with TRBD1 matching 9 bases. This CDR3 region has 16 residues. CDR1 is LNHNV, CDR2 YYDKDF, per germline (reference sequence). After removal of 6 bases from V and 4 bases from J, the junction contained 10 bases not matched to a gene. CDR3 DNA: TGTGCCACCAGAAAGAGACCGGGACAGGGATACAATGAGCAGTTCTTC. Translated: CATRKRPGQGYNEQFF.

CDR3 coding DNA: TGTGCCTGGACGGGACAGGGAATCTATGGCTACACCTTC. This encodes CAWTGQGIYGYTF. The chain has TRBV30 and TRBJ1-2, with 9 bases fitting TRBD1. Germline CDR1 reads GTSNPN; CDR2 reads SVGIG (reference sequence). The CDR3 totals 13 residues. With V trimmed by 4 bases and J by 4 bases, 4 bases remained unmatched.

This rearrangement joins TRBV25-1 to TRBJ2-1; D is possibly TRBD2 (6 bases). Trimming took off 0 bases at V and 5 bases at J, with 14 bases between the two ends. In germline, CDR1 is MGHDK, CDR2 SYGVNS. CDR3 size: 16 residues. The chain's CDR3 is CASSEYLGRGDNEQFF. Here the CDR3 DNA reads TGTGCCAGCAGTGAATACCTAGGGCGGGGAGACAATGAGCAGTTCTTC.

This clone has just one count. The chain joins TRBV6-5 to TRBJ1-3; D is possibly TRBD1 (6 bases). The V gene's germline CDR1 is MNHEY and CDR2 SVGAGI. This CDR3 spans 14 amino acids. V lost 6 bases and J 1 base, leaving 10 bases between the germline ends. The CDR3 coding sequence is TGTGCCAGCAGCGGTACAGGGTCTGGAAACACCATATATTTT. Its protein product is CASSGTGSGNTIYF.

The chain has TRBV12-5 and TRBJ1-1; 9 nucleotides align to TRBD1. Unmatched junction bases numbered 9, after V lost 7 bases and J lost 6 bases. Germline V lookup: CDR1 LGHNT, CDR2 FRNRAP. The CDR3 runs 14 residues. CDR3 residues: CASDQGQGTPEAFF. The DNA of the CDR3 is TGTGCTAGTGACCAGGGACAGGGAACCCCTGAAGCTTTCTTT. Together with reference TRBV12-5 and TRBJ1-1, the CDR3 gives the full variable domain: DARVTQTPRHKVTEMGQEVTMRCQPILGHNTVFWYRQTMMQGLELLAYFRNRAPLDDSGMPKDRFSAEMPDATLATLKIQPSEPRDSAVYFCASDQGQGTPEAFFGQGTRLTVV.

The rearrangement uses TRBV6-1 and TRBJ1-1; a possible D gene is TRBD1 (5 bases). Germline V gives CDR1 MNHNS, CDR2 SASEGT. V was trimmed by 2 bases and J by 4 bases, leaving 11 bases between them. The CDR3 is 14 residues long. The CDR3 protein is CASSEQGFFTEAFF. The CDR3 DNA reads TGTGCCAGCAGTGAACAGGGCTTTTTCACTGAAGCTTTCTTT.

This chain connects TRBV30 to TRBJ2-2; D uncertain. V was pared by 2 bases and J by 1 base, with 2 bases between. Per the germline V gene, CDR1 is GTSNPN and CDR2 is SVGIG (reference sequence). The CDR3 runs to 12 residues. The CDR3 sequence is CAWSQNTGELFF. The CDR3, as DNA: TGTGCCTGGAGTCAGAACACCGGGGAGCTGTTTTTT. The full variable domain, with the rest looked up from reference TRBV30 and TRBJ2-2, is SQTIHQWPATLVQPVGSPLSLECTVEGTSNPNLYWYRQAAGRGLQLLFYSVGIGQISSEVPQNLSASRPQDRQFILSSKKLLLSDSGFYLCAWSQNTGELFFGEGSRLTVL.

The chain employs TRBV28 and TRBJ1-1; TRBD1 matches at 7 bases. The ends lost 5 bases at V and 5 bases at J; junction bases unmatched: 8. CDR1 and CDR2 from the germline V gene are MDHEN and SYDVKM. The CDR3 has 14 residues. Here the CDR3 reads CASSLQGWGTEAFF. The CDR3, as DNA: TGTGCCAGCAGTCTACAGGGGTGGGGAACTGAAGCTTTCTTT.

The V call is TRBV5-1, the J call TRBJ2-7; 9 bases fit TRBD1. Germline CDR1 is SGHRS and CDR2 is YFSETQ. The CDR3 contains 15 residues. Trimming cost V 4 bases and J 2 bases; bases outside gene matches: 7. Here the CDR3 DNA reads TGCGCCAGCAGCCTTCGGACAGGGGCCACCTACGAGCAGTACTTC. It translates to CASSLRTGATYEQYF.

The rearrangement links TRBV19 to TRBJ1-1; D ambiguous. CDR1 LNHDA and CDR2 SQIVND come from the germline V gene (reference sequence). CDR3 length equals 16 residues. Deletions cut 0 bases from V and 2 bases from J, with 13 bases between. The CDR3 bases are TGTGCCAGTAGTATAGATTGGATAGGCGGCAACACTGAAGCTTTCTTT. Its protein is CASSIDWIGGNTEAFF.

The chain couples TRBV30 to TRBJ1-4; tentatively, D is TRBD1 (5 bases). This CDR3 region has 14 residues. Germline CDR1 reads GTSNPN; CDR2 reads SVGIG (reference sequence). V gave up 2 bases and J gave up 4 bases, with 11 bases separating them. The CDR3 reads CAWSWEGRNEKLFF. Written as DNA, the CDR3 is TGTGCCTGGAGTTGGGAGGGGCGTAATGAAAAACTGTTTTTT.

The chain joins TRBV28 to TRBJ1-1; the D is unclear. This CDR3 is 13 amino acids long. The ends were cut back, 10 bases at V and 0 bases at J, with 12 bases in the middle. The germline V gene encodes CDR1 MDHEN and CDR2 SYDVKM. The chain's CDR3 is CATTAIMNTEAFF. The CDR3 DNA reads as TGTGCCACCACAGCTATCATGAACACTGAAGCTTTCTTT.

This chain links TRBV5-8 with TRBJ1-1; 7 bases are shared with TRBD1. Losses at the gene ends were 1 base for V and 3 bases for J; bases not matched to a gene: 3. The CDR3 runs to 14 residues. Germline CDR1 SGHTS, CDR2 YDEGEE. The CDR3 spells CASSLRGPHTEAFF. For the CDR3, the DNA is TGTGCCAGCAGCTTGAGGGGGCCCCACACTGAAGCTTTCTTT.

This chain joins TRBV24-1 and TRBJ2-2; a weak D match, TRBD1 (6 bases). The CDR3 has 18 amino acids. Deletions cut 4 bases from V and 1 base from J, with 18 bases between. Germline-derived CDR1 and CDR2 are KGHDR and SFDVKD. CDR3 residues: CATSDRPQGLGNTGELFF. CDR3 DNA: TGTGCCACCAGTGACCGACCACAGGGTTTAGGGAACACCGGGGAGCTGTTTTTT.